Below, 20 T cell receptor beta chains from the same sample are listed, as sequenced in a study of blood T cell repertoires in COVID-19. The data were produced by immunoSEQ multiplex PCR, yet TCRdb's version contains in-frame clones alone and is incomplete. The table lists about 95,000 clones, about 84% of them singletons. Sequencing was performed on peripheral blood. The receptors come from a human donor in a cohort sampled during active COVID-19.

The chain recombines TRBV19 with TRBJ1-2, with 8 nucleotides matching TRBD1. The CDR3 extends over 13 amino acids. Germline loops: CDR1 LNHDA, CDR2 SQIVND (reference sequence). V trimming: 10 bases; J trimming: 4 bases; junction bases outside the gene matches: 8. The CDR3 reads CATLRTGTYGYTF. CDR3 coding DNA: TGTGCCACCCTTCGGACAGGGACCTATGGCTACACCTTC.

The chain recombines TRBV28 with TRBJ1-2, with D perhaps matching TRBD1 (5 bases). Germline V gives CDR1 MDHEN, CDR2 SYDVKM. Between the trimmed V and J ends, which lost 4 bases and 8 bases, there was a span of 26 bases. The CDR3 is made up of 17 amino acids. Here the CDR3 DNA reads TGTGCCAGCAGTTCCAATCGGGGGGACGCCGCCCACAGCGGCTACACCTTC. It codes for CASSSNRGDAAHSGYTF.

The rearrangement uses TRBV7-9 and TRBJ2-1; D is uncertain. The CDR3 has 13 residues. Germline lookup yields CDR1 SEHNR and CDR2 FQNEAQ (reference sequence). Trimming pared 1 base from V and 5 bases from J, leaving 6 bases between. The DNA for the CDR3 is TGTGCCAGCAGCTTAGGGGCAGACAATGAGCAGTTCTTC. This encodes CASSLGADNEQFF.

The V call is TRBV6-5, the J call TRBJ2-2; a weak D match, TRBD1 (6 bases). Germline V gene data show CDR1 as MNHEY and CDR2 as SVGAGI. With 10 bases removed from V and 7 bases from J, the gap between germline ends came to 16 bases. CDR3 length equals 13 residues. The CDR3 sequence: CATQNTGIGELFF. DNA of the CDR3: TGTGCCACCCAGAACACAGGGATCGGGGAGCTGTTTTTT.

As for this clone: One end of the junction varies from germline; a read error may be responsible. The chain uses TRBV15 and TRBJ1-1; TRBD1 matches 8 bases. Germline V gives CDR1 LNHNV, CDR2 YYDKDF (reference sequence). The CDR3 runs to 13 residues. The CDR3, as DNA: TGTGCCACCAGGCGGACAGGGAACGCTGAAGCTTTCTTT. It is translated as CATRRTGNAEAFF.

Only one count was recorded for this clone. This chain uses TRBV18 with TRBJ2-1, with a tentative D call TRBD2 (5 bases). The CDR3 is 16 residues long. CDR1 is KGHSH, CDR2 LQKENI, per germline. Trimming shortened V by 2 bases and J by 8 bases, and 19 bases separated the two germline ends. The chain's CDR3 is CASSPYISGSGYEQFF. CDR3 nucleotides: TGTGCCAGCTCACCATACATTTCGGGGTCGGGGTATGAGCAGTTCTTC. Looking up the rest from reference TRBV18 and TRBJ2-1 gives the full variable domain: NAGVMQNPRHLVRRRGQEARLRCSPMKGHSHVYWYRQLPEEGLKFMVYLQKENIIDESGMPKERFSAEFPKEGPSILRIQQVVRGDSAAYFCASSPYISGSGYEQFFGPGTRLTVL.

This clone has only one observation. For the CDR3, the DNA is TGTGCCAGCAGCCAAGTGCTAGCGGGGGGCTCCGCCGGGGATACGCAGTATTTT. Protein product: CASSQVLAGGSAGDTQYF. The chain carries TRBV3-1 (or the pseudogene TRBV3-2) and TRBJ2-3; 11 bases map to TRBD2. V was clipped by 1 base and J by 6 bases; unmatched bases: 12. The CDR3 runs to 18 residues. Germline CDR1 reads LGHDT; CDR2 reads YNNKEL (reference sequence).

Regarding this clone: The junction departs from germline at one end; a sequencing error may be responsible. This chain joins TRBV7-9 and TRBJ1-2; unclear D gene. The CDR3 has 11 amino acids. Per germline, CDR1 SEHNR and CDR2 FQNEAQ (reference sequence). The CDR3 loop is CASSIEAMRVF. CDR3 nucleotides: TGTGCCAGCAGCATAGAAGCGATGAGGGTCTTC.

The chain has TRBV5-6 and TRBJ2-3, with D tentatively TRBD2 (5 bases). The V end was cut by 4 bases, the J end by 0 bases, with 21 bases between. CDR1 SGHDT and CDR2 YYEEEE come from the germline V gene. The CDR3 has 18 residues. CDR3 DNA sequence: TGTGCCAGCAGCCTGTTGGGCTTGGAGAGGGTTAGCACAGATACGCAGTATTTT. Translated: CASSLLGLERVSTDTQYF.

The chain recombines TRBV28 with TRBJ1-2, with D maybe TRBD1 (5 bases). The CDR3 has 12 residues. Trimming took off 7 bases at V and 8 bases at J, with 14 bases between the two ends. The germline V gene has CDR1 MDHEN and CDR2 SYDVKM. CDR3 protein: CASNARDWGYTF. The CDR3 coding sequence is TGTGCCAGCAATGCCAGGGATTGGGGCTACACCTTC.

This clone was detected once. The chain uses TRBV15 and TRBJ2-7; 9 nucleotides line up with TRBD1. V was pared by 2 bases and J by 4 bases, with 3 bases of the junction left unmatched. The CDR3 has 14 amino acids. Germline-derived CDR1 and CDR2 are LNHNV and YYDKDF (reference sequence). The CDR3, as DNA: TGTGCCACCAGCAGACGGGACAGGGATTACGAGCAGTACTTC. Translating gives CATSRRDRDYEQYF.

This clone occurred a few times. CDR3 protein: CASTLSGTENTIYF. For the CDR3, the DNA is TGCGCCAGCACCTTATCCGGGACAGAAAACACCATATATTTT. The rearrangement joins TRBV5-1 to TRBJ1-3, with 7 nucleotides matching TRBD1. Germline CDR1 and CDR2: SGHRS and YFSETQ. With 6 bases clipped from V and 6 bases from J, the junction kept 9 bases outside the gene matches. This CDR3 has 14 residues. Together with reference TRBV5-1 and TRBJ1-3, the CDR3 gives the full variable domain: KAGVTQTPRYLIKTRGQQVTLSCSPISGHRSVSWYQQTPGQGLQFLFEYFSETQRNKGNFPGRFSGRQFSNSRSEMNVSTLELGDSALYLCASTLSGTENTIYFGEGSWLTVV.

The chain has TRBV7-2 and TRBJ2-7; 10 bases match TRBD2. Germline CDR1 reads SGHTA; CDR2 reads FQGNSA. The junction had 7 bases not matched to a gene; V was cut back by 5 bases and J by 3 bases. This CDR3 region has 15 residues. CDR3 sequence (DNA): TGTGCCAGCAGCCCTGAGCGGGGGGGGTTCTACGAGCAGTACTTC. Amino acids: CASSPERGGFYEQYF.

V and J are TRBV27 and TRBJ1-2; TRBD1 matches at 10 bases. The CDR3 length is 14 residues. Germline V lookup: CDR1 MNHEY, CDR2 SMNVEV (reference sequence). J was trimmed by 3 bases and V by 2 bases; bases with no gene match: 0. CDR3 nucleotides: TGTGCCAGCAGTTTAGGGACAGGGGACTATGGCTACACCTTC. This encodes CASSLGTGDYGYTF.

The chain combines TRBV6-5 with TRBJ1-5; 8 nucleotides agree with TRBD1. Trimming at V came to 6 bases and at J to 3 bases, leaving 4 bases not matched to a gene. This CDR3 has 14 residues. In germline, CDR1 is MNHEY, CDR2 SVGAGI. The CDR3 reads CASRGTGHNQPQHF. CDR3 bases: TGTGCCAGCAGGGGGACAGGCCACAATCAGCCCCAGCATTTT.

The chain has TRBV7-2 and TRBJ2-1; no clear D gene. V was trimmed by 9 bases and J by 0 bases, leaving 9 bases between them. This CDR3 spans 13 amino acids. Germline V gene lookup returns CDR1 SGHTA and CDR2 FQGNSA. CDR3 in DNA: TGTGCCAGTATTCGGAGCTCCTACAATGAGCAGTTCTTC. Translation: CASIRSSYNEQFF.

The chain employs TRBV5-6 and TRBJ2-7, with a weak D call TRBD1 (5 bases). Trimming shortened V by 4 bases and J by 7 bases, and 15 bases separated the two germline ends. This CDR3 spans 13 amino acids. CDR1 is SGHDT and CDR2 is YYEEEE in the germline V gene. The CDR3 bases are TGTGCCAGCAGCCTGAACAGGAAGGGGGAGCAGTACTTC. This codes for CASSLNRKGEQYF.

The count of this clone is one. This chain connects TRBV24-1 to TRBJ2-1, with 8 bases that match TRBD2. CDR1 is KGHDR, CDR2 SFDVKD, per germline. CDR3 length: 11 residues. J gave up 6 bases and V 9 bases, and 0 bases lay outside the gene matches. The DNA of the CDR3 is TGTGCCACCGGGACTAGCAATGAGCAGTTCTTC. The encoded protein is CATGTSNEQFF.

This clone was recorded a few times. The V gene is TRBV7-2, the J gene TRBJ1-2; weak D call: TRBD1 (6 bases). The CDR3 loop spans 14 amino acids. Germline CDR1 reads SGHTA; CDR2 reads FQGNSA. V lost 0 bases and J 4 bases, leaving 9 bases between the germline ends. CDR3 nucleotides: TGTGCCAGCAGCTTAGCGGACAGCGTCTATGGCTACACCTTC. Its translation is CASSLADSVYGYTF.

CDR3 protein: CASSAQGAYEQYF. CDR3 nucleotides: TGTGCCAGCAGCGCACAGGGGGCCTACGAGCAGTACTTC. The chain uses TRBV9 and TRBJ2-7, with TRBD1 identical over 8 bases. The germline V gene has CDR1 SGDLS and CDR2 YYNGEE. This CDR3 is built from 13 residues. V dropped 3 bases and J dropped 2; count of bases not matched to a gene: 1.